This record covers a single T cell receptor (beta chain). As processed by the authors: How many nucleated cells were present was estimated from reference gene primer amplification. The repertoire was sequenced with immunoSEQ multiplex PCR; TCRdb's copy has only in-frame clones and lacks some. The DNA was the basis for D and trimming; V, J and clone size are from that table. This sample has about 100,000 clones, with 75% to 90% found just once. These data originate in a study of blood T cell repertoires in COVID-19. In the study overall: COVID-19 samples from acute and convalescent phases originated in the United States, Italy and Spain.

The ends lost 3 bases at V and 3 bases at J; junction bases unmatched: 1. The CDR3 spans 13 residues. The receptor comes from a woman of 80 years or more with acute or convalescent COVID-19. J is TRBJ1-2 and V is TRBV12-3 or TRBV12-4; 7 nucleotides match TRBD1. The sample consisted of peripheral blood. This chain's CDR3 is CASSFTGDYGYTF. The CDR3 DNA reads as TGTGCCAGCAGTTTCACAGGGGACTATGGCTACACCTTC.